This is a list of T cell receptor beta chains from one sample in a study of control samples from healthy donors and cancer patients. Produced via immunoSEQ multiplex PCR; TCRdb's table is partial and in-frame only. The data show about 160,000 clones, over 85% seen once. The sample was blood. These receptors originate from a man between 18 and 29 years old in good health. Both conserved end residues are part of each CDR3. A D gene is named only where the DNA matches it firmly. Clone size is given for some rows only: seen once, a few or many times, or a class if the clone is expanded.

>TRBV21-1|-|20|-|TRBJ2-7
CASSLWSGTKEFSVGYEQYF
TGTGCCAGCAGCCTCTGGAGCGGGACAAAGGAATTTAGTGTAGGCTACGAGCAGTACTTC
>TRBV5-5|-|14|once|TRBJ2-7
CASSGHREIVEQYF
TGTGCCAGCAGCGGACACAGGGAAATAGTCGAGCAGTACTTC
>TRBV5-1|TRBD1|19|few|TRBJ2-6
CASSQLPGQGSSGANVLTF
TGCGCCAGCAGCCAGCTACCGGGACAGGGTTCTTCAGGGGCCAACGTCCTGACTTTC
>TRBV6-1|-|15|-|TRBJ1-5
CASSESGYWNQPQHF
TGTGCCAGCAGTGAATCAGGGTATTGGAATCAGCCCCAGCATTTT
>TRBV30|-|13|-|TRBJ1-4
CAWSGAGSEKLFF
TGTGCCTGGAGTGGGGCGGGATCCGAAAAACTGTTTTTT
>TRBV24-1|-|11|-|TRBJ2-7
CATSDLWEQYF
TGTGCCACCAGTGATTTGTGGGAGCAGTACTTC
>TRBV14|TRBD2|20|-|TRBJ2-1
CASSQDSGKAGGAYYNEQFF
TGTGCCAGCAGCCAAGATTCGGGGAAAGCCGGGGGGGCCTACTACAATGAGCAGTTCTTC
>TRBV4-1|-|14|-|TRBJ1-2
CASSQGIPSGGYTF
TGCGCCAGCAGCCAAGGAATCCCCTCGGGTGGCTACACCTTC
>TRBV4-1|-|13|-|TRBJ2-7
CASSQRSSYEQYF
TGCGCCAGCAGCCAACGGTCTTCCTACGAGCAGTACTTC
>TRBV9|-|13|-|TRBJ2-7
CASSTHHSYEQYF
TGTGCCAGCAGCACCCATCACTCTTACGAGCAGTACTTC
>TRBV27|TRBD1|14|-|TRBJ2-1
CASSFLGQANEQFF
TGTGCCAGCAGTTTTTTGGGACAGGCCAATGAGCAGTTCTTC
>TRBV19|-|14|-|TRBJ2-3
CASSMGRGTDTQYF
TGTGCCAGTAGTATGGGCCGGGGAACAGATACGCAGTATTTT
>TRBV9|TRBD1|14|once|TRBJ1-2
CASSGDRALYGYTF
TGTGCCAGCAGCGGGGACAGGGCACTTTATGGCTACACCTTC
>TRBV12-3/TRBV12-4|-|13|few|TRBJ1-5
CASSFRAGQPQHF
TGTGCCAGCAGTTTCAGGGCGGGTCAGCCCCAGCATTTT
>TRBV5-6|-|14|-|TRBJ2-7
CASSLGQGCNEQYF
TGTGCCAGCAGCTTGGGTCAGGGCTGCAACGAGCAGTACTTC
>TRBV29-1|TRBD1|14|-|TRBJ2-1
CSVVGQDFYNEQFF
TGCAGCGTTGTTGGACAGGACTTCTACAATGAGCAGTTCTTC
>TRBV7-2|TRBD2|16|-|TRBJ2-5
CASSLLAGGPRETQYF
TGTGCCAGCAGCTTACTAGCGGGAGGGCCTCGAGAGACCCAGTACTTC
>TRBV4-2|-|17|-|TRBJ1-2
CASSPQKAVQGDYGYTF
TGTGCCAGCAGCCCTCAAAAGGCCGTACAGGGCGACTATGGCTACACCTTC
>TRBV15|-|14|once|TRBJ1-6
CATSYRALNSPLHF
TGTGCCACCAGCTACAGGGCACTTAATTCACCCCTCCACTTT
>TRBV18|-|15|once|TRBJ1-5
CASSPPNREGQPQHF
TGTGCCAGCTCACCACCGAACAGGGAGGGTCAGCCCCAGCATTTT
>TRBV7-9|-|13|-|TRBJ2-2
CASGGWVTGELFF
TGTGCCAGCGGGGGTTGGGTGACCGGGGAGCTGTTTTTT
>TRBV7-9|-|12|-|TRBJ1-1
CASSWGNTEAFF
TGTGCCAGCAGCTGGGGGAACACTGAAGCTTTCTTT
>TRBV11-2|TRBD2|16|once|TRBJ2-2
CASIAPRRGDTGELFF
TGTGCCAGCATCGCTCCACGTCGGGGGGACACCGGGGAGCTGTTTTTT
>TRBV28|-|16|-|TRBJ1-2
CASIDFGTQKKDGYTF
TGTGCCAGCATAGACTTCGGGACCCAAAAAAAGGATGGCTACACCTTC
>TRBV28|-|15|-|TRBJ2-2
CASNGAATNTGELFF
TGTGCCAGCAACGGGGCAGCCACGAACACCGGGGAGCTGTTTTTT
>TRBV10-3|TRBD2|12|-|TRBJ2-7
CANQGLAREQYF
TGTGCCAACCAGGGACTAGCGCGGGAGCAGTACTTC
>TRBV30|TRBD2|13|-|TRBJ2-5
CASGLAGEETQYF
TGTGCCTCGGGACTAGCGGGGGAAGAGACCCAGTACTTC
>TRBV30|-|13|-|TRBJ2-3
CAWKGRNTDTQYF
TGTGCCTGGAAGGGCAGGAACACAGATACGCAGTATTTT
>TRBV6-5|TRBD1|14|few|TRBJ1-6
CASSLQGDNSPLHF
TGTGCCAGCAGTCTACAGGGGGATAATTCACCCCTCCACTTT
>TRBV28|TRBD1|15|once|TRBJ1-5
CASSLSTGESQPQHF
TGTGCCAGCAGTCTCTCGACAGGGGAAAGTCAGCCCCAGCATTTT